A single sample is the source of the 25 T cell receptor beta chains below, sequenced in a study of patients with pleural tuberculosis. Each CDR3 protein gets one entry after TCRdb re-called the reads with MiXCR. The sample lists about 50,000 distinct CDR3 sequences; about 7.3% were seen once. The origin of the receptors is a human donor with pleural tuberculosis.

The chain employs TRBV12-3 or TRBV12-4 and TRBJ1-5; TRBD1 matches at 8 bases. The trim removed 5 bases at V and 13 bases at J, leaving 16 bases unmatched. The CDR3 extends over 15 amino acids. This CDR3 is CASSLLDRASQLQHF. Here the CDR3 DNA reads TGTGCCAGCAGTCTCCTGGACAGGGCTTCGCAGCTTCAGCATTTT.

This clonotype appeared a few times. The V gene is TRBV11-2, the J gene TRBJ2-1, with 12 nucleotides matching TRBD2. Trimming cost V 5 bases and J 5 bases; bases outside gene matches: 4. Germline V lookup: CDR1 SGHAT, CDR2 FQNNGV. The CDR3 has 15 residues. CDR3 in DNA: TGTGCCAGCAGCCCTAGCGGGAGGGATCACAATGAGCAGTTCTTC. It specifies CASSPSGRDHNEQFF.

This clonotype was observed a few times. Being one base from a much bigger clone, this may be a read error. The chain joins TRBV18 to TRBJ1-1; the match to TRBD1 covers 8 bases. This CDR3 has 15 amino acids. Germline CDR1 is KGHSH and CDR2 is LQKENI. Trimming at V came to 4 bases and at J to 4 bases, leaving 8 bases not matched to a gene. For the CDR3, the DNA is TGTGCCAGCTCACTGACAGGGGTTGGGAGCACTGAAGCTTTCTTT. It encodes CASSLTGVGSTEAFF.

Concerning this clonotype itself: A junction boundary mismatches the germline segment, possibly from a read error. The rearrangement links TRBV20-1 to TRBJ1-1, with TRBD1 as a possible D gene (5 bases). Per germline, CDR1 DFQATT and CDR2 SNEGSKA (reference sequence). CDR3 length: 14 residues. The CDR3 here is CSAYPNRMNTEAFF. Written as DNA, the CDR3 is TGCAGTGCTTACCCAAACAGGATGAACACTGAAGCCTTCTTT.

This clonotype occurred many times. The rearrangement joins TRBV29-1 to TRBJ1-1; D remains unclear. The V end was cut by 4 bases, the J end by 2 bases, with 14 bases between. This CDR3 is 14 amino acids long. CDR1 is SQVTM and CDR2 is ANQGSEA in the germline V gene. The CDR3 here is CSVASLGQNTEAFF. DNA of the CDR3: TGCAGCGTTGCCTCTCTGGGTCAAAACACTGAAGCTTTCTTT.

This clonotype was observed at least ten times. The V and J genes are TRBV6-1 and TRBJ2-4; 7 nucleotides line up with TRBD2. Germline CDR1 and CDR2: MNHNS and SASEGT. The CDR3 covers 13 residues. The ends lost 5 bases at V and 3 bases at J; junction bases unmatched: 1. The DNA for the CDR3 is TGTGCCAGCAGTCGGGACTACAAAAACATTCAGTACTTC. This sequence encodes CASSRDYKNIQYF.

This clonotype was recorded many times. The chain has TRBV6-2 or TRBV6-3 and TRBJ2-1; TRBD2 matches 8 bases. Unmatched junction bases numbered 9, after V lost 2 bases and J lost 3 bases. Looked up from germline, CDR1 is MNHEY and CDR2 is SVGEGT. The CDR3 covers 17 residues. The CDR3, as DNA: TGTGCCAGCAGTTACACTAATAGAGCGGGAGACTACAATGAGCAGTTCTTC. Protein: CASSYTNRAGDYNEQFF.

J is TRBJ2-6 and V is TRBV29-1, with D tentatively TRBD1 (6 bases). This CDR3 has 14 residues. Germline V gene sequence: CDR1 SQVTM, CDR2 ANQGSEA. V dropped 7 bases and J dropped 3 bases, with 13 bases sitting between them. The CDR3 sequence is CSAKDSNGANVLTF. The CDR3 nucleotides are TGCAGCGCGAAGGACAGTAATGGGGCCAACGTCCTGACTTTC.

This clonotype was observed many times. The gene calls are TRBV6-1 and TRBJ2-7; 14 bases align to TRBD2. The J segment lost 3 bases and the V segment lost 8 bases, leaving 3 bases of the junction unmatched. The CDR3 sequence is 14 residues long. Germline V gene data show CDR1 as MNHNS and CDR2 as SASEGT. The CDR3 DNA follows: TGTGCCAGCGCAGGACTAGCGGGGGGCTACGAGCAGTACTTC. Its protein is CASAGLAGGYEQYF.

The CDR3 protein is CASSGTSPQETQYF. CDR3 DNA sequence: TGTGCCAGCAGCGGGACATCGCCTCAAGAGACCCAGTACTTC. V gene TRBV12-3 or TRBV12-4 combines with J gene TRBJ2-5, with D possibly being TRBD1 (6 bases). This CDR3 region has 14 residues. With 6 bases removed from V and 2 bases from J, the gap between germline ends came to 13 bases.

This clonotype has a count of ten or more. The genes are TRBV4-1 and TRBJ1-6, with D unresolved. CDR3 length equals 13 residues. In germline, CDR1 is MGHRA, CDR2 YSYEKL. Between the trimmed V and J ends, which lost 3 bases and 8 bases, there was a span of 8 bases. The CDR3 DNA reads TGCGCCAGCAGCCAGAAAGGTGATTCACCCCTCCACTTT. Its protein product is CASSQKGDSPLHF.

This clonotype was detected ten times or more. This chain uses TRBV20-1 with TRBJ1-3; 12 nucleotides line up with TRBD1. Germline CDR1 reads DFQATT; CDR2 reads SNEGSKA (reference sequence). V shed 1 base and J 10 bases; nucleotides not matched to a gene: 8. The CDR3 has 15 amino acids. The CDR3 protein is CSARGPGQGASTIYF. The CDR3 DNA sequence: TGCAGTGCTAGAGGTCCGGGACAGGGGGCATCAACCATATATTTT.

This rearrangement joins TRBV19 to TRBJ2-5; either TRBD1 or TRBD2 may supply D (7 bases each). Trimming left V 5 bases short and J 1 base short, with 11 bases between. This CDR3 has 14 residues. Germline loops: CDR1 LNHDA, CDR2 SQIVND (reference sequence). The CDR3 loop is CASSSRGGQETQYF. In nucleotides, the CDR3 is TGTGCCAGTAGTTCCAGGGGGGGCCAAGAGACCCAGTACTTC.

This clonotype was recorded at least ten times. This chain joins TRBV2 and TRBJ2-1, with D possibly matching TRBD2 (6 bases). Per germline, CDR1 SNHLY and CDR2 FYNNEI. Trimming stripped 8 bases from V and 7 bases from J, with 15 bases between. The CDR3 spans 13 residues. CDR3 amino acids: CASSNTGRNEQFF. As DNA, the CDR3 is TGTGCCAGCTCAAACACGGGGAGGAATGAGCAGTTCTTC.

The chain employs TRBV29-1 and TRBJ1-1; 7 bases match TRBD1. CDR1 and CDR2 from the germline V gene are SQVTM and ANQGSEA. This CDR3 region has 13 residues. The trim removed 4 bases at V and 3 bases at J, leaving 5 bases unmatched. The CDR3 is CSVAARGDTEAFF. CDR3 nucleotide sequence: TGCAGCGTTGCGGCCAGGGGGGACACTGAAGCTTTCTTT.

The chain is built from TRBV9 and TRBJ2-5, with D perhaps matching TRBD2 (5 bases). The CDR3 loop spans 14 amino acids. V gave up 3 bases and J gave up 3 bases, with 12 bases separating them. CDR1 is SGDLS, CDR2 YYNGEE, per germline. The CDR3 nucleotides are TGTGCCAGCAGCGAGGGCCGGGAAGAAGAGACCCAGTACTTC. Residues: CASSEGREEETQYF.

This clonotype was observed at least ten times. CDR3 region: CASTANEKLFF. CDR3 sequence (DNA): TGTGCCAGCACAGCCAATGAAAAACTGTTTTTT. The chain has TRBV25-1 and TRBJ1-4; D is ambiguous. This CDR3 spans 11 amino acids. The V end lost 7 bases, the J end lost 5 bases, and 5 bases lay between the germline ends. Germline V lookup: CDR1 MGHDK, CDR2 SYGVNS. The variable domain in full, completed from reference TRBV25-1 and TRBJ1-4, reads EADIYQTPRYLVIGTGKKITLECSQTMGHDKMYWYQQDPGMELHLIHYSYGVNSTEKGDLSSESTVSRIRTEHFPLTLESARPSHTSQYLCASTANEKLFFGSGTQLSVL.

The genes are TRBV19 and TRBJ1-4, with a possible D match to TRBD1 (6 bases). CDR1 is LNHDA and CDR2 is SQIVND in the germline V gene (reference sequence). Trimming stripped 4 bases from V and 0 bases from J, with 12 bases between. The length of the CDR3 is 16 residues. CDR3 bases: TGTGCCAGTAGTAGGGACACTACTGCAACTAATGAAAAACTGTTTTTT. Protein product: CASSRDTTATNEKLFF.

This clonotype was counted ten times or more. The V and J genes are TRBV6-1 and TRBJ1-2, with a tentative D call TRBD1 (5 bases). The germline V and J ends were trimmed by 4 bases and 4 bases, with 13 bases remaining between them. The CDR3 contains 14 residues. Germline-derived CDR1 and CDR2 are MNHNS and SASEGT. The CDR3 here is CASSGDSQFYGYTF. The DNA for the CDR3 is TGTGCCAGCAGTGGAGACAGCCAATTCTATGGCTACACCTTC.

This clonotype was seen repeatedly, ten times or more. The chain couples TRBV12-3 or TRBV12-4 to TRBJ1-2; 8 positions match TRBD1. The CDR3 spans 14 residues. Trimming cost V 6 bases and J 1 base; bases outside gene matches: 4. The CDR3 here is CASRRDRLNYGYTF. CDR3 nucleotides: TGTGCCAGCAGACGGGACAGGCTTAACTATGGCTACACCTTC.

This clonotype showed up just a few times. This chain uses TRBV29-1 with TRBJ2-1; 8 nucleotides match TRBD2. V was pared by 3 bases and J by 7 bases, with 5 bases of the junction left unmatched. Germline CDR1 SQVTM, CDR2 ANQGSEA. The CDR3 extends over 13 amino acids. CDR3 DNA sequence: TGCAGCGTTGATGGTAGCGGGATTAATGAGCAGTTCTTC. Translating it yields CSVDGSGINEQFF.

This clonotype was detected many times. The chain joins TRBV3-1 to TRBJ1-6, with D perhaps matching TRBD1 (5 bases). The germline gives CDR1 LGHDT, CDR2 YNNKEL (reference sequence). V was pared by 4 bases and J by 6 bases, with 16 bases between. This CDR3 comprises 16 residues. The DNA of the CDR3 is TGTGCCAGCAGCCCCTACGGGACTACTTCTAATTCACCCCTCCACTTT. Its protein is CASSPYGTTSNSPLHF.

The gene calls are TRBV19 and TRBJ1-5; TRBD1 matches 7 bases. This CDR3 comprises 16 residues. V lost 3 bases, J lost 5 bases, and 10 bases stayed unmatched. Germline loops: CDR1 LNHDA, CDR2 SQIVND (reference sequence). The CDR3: CASSISRTGRDQPQHF. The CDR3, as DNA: TGTGCCAGTAGTATTTCCCGGACAGGTCGGGATCAGCCCCAGCATTTT. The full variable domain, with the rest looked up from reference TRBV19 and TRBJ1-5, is DGGITQSPKYLFRKEGQNVTLSCEQNLNHDAMYWYRQDPGQGLRLIYYSQIVNDFQKGDIAEGYSVSREKKESFPLTVTSAQKNPTAFYLCASSISRTGRDQPQHFGDGTRLSIL.

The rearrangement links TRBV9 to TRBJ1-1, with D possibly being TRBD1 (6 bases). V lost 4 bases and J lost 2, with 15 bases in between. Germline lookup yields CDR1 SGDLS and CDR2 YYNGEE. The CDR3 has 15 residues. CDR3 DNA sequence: TGTGCCAGCAGCCCTCCTCCAGGGACAAACACTGAAGCTTTCTTT. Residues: CASSPPPGTNTEAFF.

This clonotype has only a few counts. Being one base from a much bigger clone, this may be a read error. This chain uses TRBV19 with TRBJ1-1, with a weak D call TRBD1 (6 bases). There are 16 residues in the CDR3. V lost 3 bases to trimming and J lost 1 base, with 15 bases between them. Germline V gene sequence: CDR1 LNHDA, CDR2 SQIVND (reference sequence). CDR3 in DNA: TGTGCCAGTAGTATTTTAGGGCTACAGGGGAACACTGAAGCTTTCTTT. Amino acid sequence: CASSILGLQGNTEAFF.